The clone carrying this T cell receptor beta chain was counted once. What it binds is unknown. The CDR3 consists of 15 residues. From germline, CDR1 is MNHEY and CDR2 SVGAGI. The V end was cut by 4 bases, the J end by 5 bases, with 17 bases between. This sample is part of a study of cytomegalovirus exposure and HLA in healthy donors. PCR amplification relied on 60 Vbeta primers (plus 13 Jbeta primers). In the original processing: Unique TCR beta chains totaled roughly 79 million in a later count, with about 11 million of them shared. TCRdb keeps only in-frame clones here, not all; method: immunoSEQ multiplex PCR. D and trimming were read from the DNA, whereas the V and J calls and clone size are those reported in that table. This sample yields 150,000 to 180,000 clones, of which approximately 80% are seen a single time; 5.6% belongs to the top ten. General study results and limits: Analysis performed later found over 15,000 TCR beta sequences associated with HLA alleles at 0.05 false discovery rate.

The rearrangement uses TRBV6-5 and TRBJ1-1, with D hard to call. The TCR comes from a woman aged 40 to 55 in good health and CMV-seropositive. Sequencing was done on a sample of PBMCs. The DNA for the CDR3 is TGTGCCAGCAGTTCCGACACTCCCCCGGGAACTGAAGCTTTCTTT. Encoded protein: CASSSDTPPGTEAFF.